The rows below give T cell receptor beta chains drawn from one sample of a study of early T cells in non-severe SARS-CoV-2 infection. TCRdb re-called the 5' RACE reads through MiXCR, storing one row per CDR3 protein. The table shows tens of thousands of distinct CDR3 sequences, with 6.3% occurring only once. Material for sequencing was whole blood. Every receptor here comes from an adult who was a healthcare worker with PCR-confirmed SARS-CoV-2 infection or an uninfected control (not recorded which). The CDR3 runs from the conserved cysteine through the conserved F or W. Fields, in order: J gene, V gene, clone size, D gene, CDR3 DNA, CDR3 protein. A D gene is named only where the DNA matches it firmly. Only some rows state a clone size, as once, few, many or a class for expanded clones.

J: TRBJ2-5; V: TRBV24-1; size: -; D: -; DNA: TGTGCCACCAGTGATGATATGGTTGAGCAAGAGACCCAGTACTTC; CDR3: CATSDDMVEQETQYF
J: TRBJ2-1; V: TRBV27; size: few; D: TRBD2; DNA: TGTGCCAGCAGTTTAAGTACAGCGATGTGGTCTAGCGGGAGGGCCGGCGAGCAGTTCTTC; CDR3: CASSLSTAMWSSGRAGEQFF
J: TRBJ1-3; V: TRBV28; size: many; D: -; DNA: TGTGCCAGCACCCCGAGCCGGGGGAATCCCGGAAACACCATATATTTT; CDR3: CASTPSRGNPGNTIYF
J: TRBJ1-5; V: TRBV7-2; size: many; D: -; DNA: TGTGCCAGCAGCTTATCTCGGGGCAATCAGCCCCAGCATTTT; CDR3: CASSLSRGNQPQHF
J: TRBJ1-2; V: TRBV5-1; size: -; D: -; DNA: TGCGCCAGCAGTACCGGGACTCAGAGATCTGGCTACACCTTC; CDR3: CASSTGTQRSGYTF
J: TRBJ2-7; V: TRBV6-1; size: -; D: -; DNA: TGTGCCAGCAGTGAAGCCTCCTACGAGCAGTACTTC; CDR3: CASSEASYEQYF
J: TRBJ2-1; V: TRBV5-1; size: -; D: TRBD2; DNA: TGCGCCAGCAGCTTGGGACTAGCGGGAGTACAGGGTGAGCAGTTCTTC; CDR3: CASSLGLAGVQGEQFF
J: TRBJ2-7; V: TRBV20-1; size: -; D: -; DNA: TGCAGTGCTAGACGGGAAGGTCACGAGCAGTACTTC; CDR3: CSARREGHEQYF
J: TRBJ1-2; V: TRBV4-3; size: -; D: -; DNA: TGCGCCAGCAGCTATGGTCAGTTACAAGTGAATGGCTACACCTTC; CDR3: CASSYGQLQVNGYTF
J: TRBJ2-1; V: TRBV10-3; size: many; D: -; DNA: TGTGCCACGGACTTTTACAATGAGCAGTTCTTC; CDR3: CATDFYNEQFF
J: TRBJ2-1; V: TRBV5-1; size: -; D: -; DNA: TGCGCCAGCAGCTTGGAAAGAACTAGAGGGAACAATGAGCAGTTCTTC; CDR3: CASSLERTRGNNEQFF
J: TRBJ2-3; V: TRBV6-6; size: -; D: -; DNA: TGTGCCAGCAGTTACTCGTGGCGCGGCGCAGATACGCAGTATTTT; CDR3: CASSYSWRGADTQYF
J: TRBJ2-7; V: TRBV27; size: many; D: -; DNA: TGTGCCAGCAGGCCTCAAAAACCTCTCGAGCAGTACTTC; CDR3: CASRPQKPLEQYF
J: TRBJ2-1; V: TRBV2; size: few; D: -; DNA: TGTGCCAGCAGTGAAGCCAGCCTCAATGAGCAGTTCTTC; CDR3: CASSEASLNEQFF
J: TRBJ2-2; V: TRBV6-5; size: -; D: -; DNA: TGTGCCAGCAGTCAGCGAGGGGTAGTACGGACCGGGGAGCTGTTTTTT; CDR3: CASSQRGVVRTGELFF
J: TRBJ2-7; V: TRBV11-2; size: -; D: TRBD1; DNA: TGTGCCAGCAGCTTCGACAGGGTTTGGGGTCCCTACGAGCAGTACTTC; CDR3: CASSFDRVWGPYEQYF
J: TRBJ2-1; V: TRBV13; size: -; D: TRBD2; DNA: TGTGCCAGCAGCTTAGGACTAGCGGGAGGACGCAATGAGCAGTTCTTC; CDR3: CASSLGLAGGRNEQFF
J: TRBJ2-5; V: TRBV7-9; size: many; D: -; DNA: TGTGCCAGCAGCTTAGTCGGGACGGGAGAGACCCAGTACTTC; CDR3: CASSLVGTGETQYF
J: TRBJ2-2; V: TRBV7-2; size: many; D: -; DNA: TGTGCCAGCAGCTTAGTCGGGGTACCCGGGGAGCTGTTTTTT; CDR3: CASSLVGVPGELFF
J: TRBJ2-7; V: TRBV7-7; size: many; D: TRBD2; DNA: TGTGCCAGCAGCTTAAGTGCGGGGGAGAGCTCCGAGCAGTACTTC; CDR3: CASSLSAGESSEQYF
J: TRBJ2-1; V: TRBV5-1; size: few; D: TRBD2; DNA: TGCGCCAGCAGCTCTGGACTAGCGGGAGAGGATGAGCAGTTCTTC; CDR3: CASSSGLAGEDEQFF
J: TRBJ2-7; V: TRBV12-3/TRBV12-4; size: many; D: -; DNA: TGTGCCAGCAGATACAGGGACTCGGGCTACGAGCAGTACTTC; CDR3: CASRYRDSGYEQYF
J: TRBJ2-5; V: TRBV7-7; size: -; D: TRBD1; DNA: TGTGCCAGCAGCCAATCAGGGGGCGAGGGAGAGACCCAGTACTTC; CDR3: CASSQSGGEGETQYF
J: TRBJ2-5; V: TRBV11-2; size: few; D: -; DNA: TGTGCCAGCAGGGCTAGGGGGACCCAGTACTTC; CDR3: CASRARGTQYF
J: TRBJ2-1; V: TRBV6-1; size: -; D: -; DNA: TGTGCCAGCAGTGAGGCGTCACACAATGAGCAGTTCTTC; CDR3: CASSEASHNEQFF
J: TRBJ1-1; V: TRBV11-2; size: -; D: -; DNA: TGTGCCAGCAGCCAAGTCTATGAAGCTTTCTTT; CDR3: CASSQVYEAFF
J: TRBJ1-1; V: TRBV6-5; size: many; D: -; DNA: TGTGCCAGCAGTTACTCTTGGGGTGTCGCTGAAGCTTTCTTT; CDR3: CASSYSWGVAEAFF
J: TRBJ1-1; V: TRBV10-3; size: medium-sized; D: TRBD1; DNA: TGTGCCATCAGATCCGGGACAGGGGGCCTGAACACTGAAGCTTTCTTT; CDR3: CAIRSGTGGLNTEAFF
J: TRBJ1-2; V: TRBV28; size: many; D: -; DNA: TGTGCCAGCAGTTTATACGGGGCGCTCGGCTACACCTTC; CDR3: CASSLYGALGYTF
J: TRBJ2-2; V: TRBV12-3/TRBV12-4; size: many; D: TRBD1; DNA: TGTGCCAGCAACGGACAGGGGGTGGACACCGGGGAGCTGTTTTTT; CDR3: CASNGQGVDTGELFF
J: TRBJ2-2; V: TRBV4-1; size: -; D: -; DNA: TGCGCCAGCAGCCAGAGACAGAAAAAGTCCGGGGAGCTGTTTTTT; CDR3: CASSQRQKKSGELFF
J: TRBJ2-5; V: TRBV18; size: once; D: -; DNA: TGTGCCAGCTCAGTTGGAGAGACCCAGTACTTC; CDR3: CASSVGETQYF
J: TRBJ2-1; V: TRBV11-2; size: few; D: -; DNA: TGTGCCAGCAGCTTAGTCCAGCGGACCTACAATGAGCAGTTCTTC; CDR3: CASSLVQRTYNEQFF
J: TRBJ1-5; V: TRBV7-2; size: many; D: -; DNA: TGTGCCAGCAGTCCCCAGAGCAATCAGCCCCAGCATTTT; CDR3: CASSPQSNQPQHF
J: TRBJ2-6; V: TRBV5-6; size: few; D: -; DNA: TGTGCCAGCAGCTTGGGGGCCAGGGACCCTGGGGCCAACGTCCTGACTTTC; CDR3: CASSLGARDPGANVLTF
J: TRBJ2-7; V: TRBV16; size: few; D: TRBD1; DNA: TGTGCCAGCAGCCAATCATGGGGACAGGAAGAGCAGTACTTC; CDR3: CASSQSWGQEEQYF
J: TRBJ2-5; V: TRBV6-5; size: many; D: -; DNA: TGTGCCAGCAGACGCGGACAGGGAGCGGGGGAGACCCAGTACTTC; CDR3: CASRRGQGAGETQYF
J: TRBJ2-3; V: TRBV7-9; size: many; D: -; DNA: TGTGCCAGCAGTCGCACAGATACGCAGTATTTT; CDR3: CASSRTDTQYF
J: TRBJ2-1; V: TRBV4-3; size: many; D: -; DNA: TGCGCCAGCAGCCAAGCGGACAAGACGGGAAATGAGCAGTTCTTC; CDR3: CASSQADKTGNEQFF
J: TRBJ2-2; V: TRBV5-1; size: -; D: TRBD2; DNA: TGCGCCAGCAGCTTGGGGCTAGCGGGAGAGCTGGGCACCGGGGAGCTGTTTTTT; CDR3: CASSLGLAGELGTGELFF
J: TRBJ2-1; V: TRBV1; size: many; D: -; DNA: TGCACCAGCAGCCAAGTCGAGCGGGAGGCCGCTCACAATGAGCAGTTCTTC; CDR3: CTSSQVEREAAHNEQFF
J: TRBJ2-7; V: TRBV12-2; size: few; D: -; DNA: TGTGCATTTACATCCCCCCCATCGGACTACGAGCAGTACTTC; CDR3: CAFTSPPSDYEQYF
J: TRBJ2-3; V: TRBV30; size: many; D: -; DNA: TGTGCCTGGAATTCGGAGCCGAACACAGATACGCAGTATTTT; CDR3: CAWNSEPNTDTQYF
J: TRBJ2-2; V: TRBV5-4; size: many; D: -; DNA: TGTGCCAGCAGCTCGACATCGAACACCGGGGAGCTGTTTTTT; CDR3: CASSSTSNTGELFF
J: TRBJ2-1; V: TRBV15; size: -; D: TRBD2; DNA: TGTGCCACCAGCAGGGCTAGCGGGAGTAATGAGCAGTTCTTC; CDR3: CATSRASGSNEQFF
J: TRBJ2-3; V: TRBV7-2; size: few; D: -; DNA: TGTGCCAGCAGCTTAGCTTTGGGATATACGCAGTATTTT; CDR3: CASSLALGYTQYF
J: TRBJ2-5; V: TRBV10-2; size: few; D: -; DNA: TGCGCCAGCAGTGAGAAGGAAGTAGAGACCCAGTACTTC; CDR3: CASSEKEVETQYF
J: TRBJ2-5; V: TRBV11-2; size: many; D: -; DNA: TGTGCCAGCAGCTTAGAACGCGTGTCAGAGACCCAGTACTTC; CDR3: CASSLERVSETQYF
J: TRBJ1-6; V: TRBV10-2; size: -; D: -; DNA: TGCGCCAGCGGCAACCGACGGGTCCCCGATTCACCCCTCCACTTT; CDR3: CASGNRRVPDSPLHF
J: TRBJ2-5; V: TRBV11-2; size: many; D: -; DNA: TGTGCCAGCAGCCCTGATTTGGTGGTGAGGCAAGAGACCCAGTACTTC; CDR3: CASSPDLVVRQETQYF
J: TRBJ1-2; V: TRBV5-5; size: many; D: -; DNA: TGTGCCAGCAGCTTTGCTCCGGGGGGCGTCTATGGCTACACCTTC; CDR3: CASSFAPGGVYGYTF
J: TRBJ1-5; V: TRBV12-3/TRBV12-4; size: many; D: TRBD1; DNA: TGTGCCAGCAGTTTGGGTACAGGGGAAGCTCAGCCCCAGCATTTT; CDR3: CASSLGTGEAQPQHF
J: TRBJ1-1; V: TRBV18; size: many; D: -; DNA: TGTGCCAGCTCTCCGGTTGGAACGAATGAAGCTTTCTTT; CDR3: CASSPVGTNEAFF
J: TRBJ2-1; V: TRBV6-6; size: many; D: TRBD1; DNA: TGTGCCAGCCGAGGGGGCCCAAATGAGCAGTTCTTC; CDR3: CASRGGPNEQFF
J: TRBJ2-3; V: TRBV28; size: many; D: -; DNA: TGTGCCAGCGGGCGGACAGCAACAGATACGCAGTATTTT; CDR3: CASGRTATDTQYF
J: TRBJ2-1; V: TRBV6-2/TRBV6-3; size: many; D: -; DNA: TGTGCCAGCAACCGACAGGTCTTCCGACTTGAGAGGGACAATGAGCAGTTCTTC; CDR3: CASNRQVFRLERDNEQFF
J: TRBJ1-2; V: TRBV5-1; size: few; D: -; DNA: TGCGCCAGCAGCTTGGTGAGCGGGGGCTACACCTTC; CDR3: CASSLVSGGYTF
J: TRBJ2-7; V: TRBV11-2; size: many; D: TRBD1; DNA: TGTGCCAGCAGCTCCATTTCCTGGACAGGGACCTACGAGCAGTACTTC; CDR3: CASSSISWTGTYEQYF
J: TRBJ2-7; V: TRBV20-1; size: -; D: -; DNA: TGCAGTGCTAGAGATGTATCGGAAAGGGTCATGGACGAGCAGTACTTC; CDR3: CSARDVSERVMDEQYF